Included here is one TCR beta chain sequence, with context. Its antigen remains unidentified. This CDR3 region has 13 residues. Germline loops: CDR1 LNHDA, CDR2 SQIVND (reference sequence). V lost 7 bases to trimming and J lost 3 bases, with 9 bases between them. These data originate in a study of cytomegalovirus exposure and HLA in healthy donors. Study observations and caveats: Highly shared variants forming one cluster were likely a sequencing artifact. The authors later found TCR association rates varying by HLA locus, with DRB1 most and HLA-C fewest. Researchers had no immune exposure information except CMV serostatus available.

Primers included in the PCR were 60 Vbeta and 13 Jbeta primers. Only in-frame clones appear in the TCRdb table, and some are missing; sequencing was by immunoSEQ multiplex PCR. This table holds about 83,000 clones, about four fifths found once. Sequences were obtained from PBMCs. The source of this sequence is a woman aged 30 to 39 in good health and CMV-seronegative. The chain is built from TRBV19 and TRBJ2-2; D gene unclear. CDR3 sequence (DNA): TGTGCCAGTATAACAGCTTACACCGGGGAGCTGTTTTTT. Its translation: CASITAYTGELFF.